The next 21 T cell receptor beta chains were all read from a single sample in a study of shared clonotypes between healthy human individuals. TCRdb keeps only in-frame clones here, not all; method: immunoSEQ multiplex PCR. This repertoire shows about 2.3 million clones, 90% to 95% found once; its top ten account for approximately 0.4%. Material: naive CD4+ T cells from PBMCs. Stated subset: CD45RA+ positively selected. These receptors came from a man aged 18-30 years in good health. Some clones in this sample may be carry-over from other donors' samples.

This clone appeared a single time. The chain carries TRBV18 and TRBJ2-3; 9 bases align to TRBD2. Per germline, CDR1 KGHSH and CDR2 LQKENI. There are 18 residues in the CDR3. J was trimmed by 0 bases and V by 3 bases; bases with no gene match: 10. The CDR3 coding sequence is TGTGCCAGCTCACCTTTTCCTAGCGGGGCGCGGAGCACAGATACGCAGTATTTT. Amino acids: CASSPFPSGARSTDTQYF.

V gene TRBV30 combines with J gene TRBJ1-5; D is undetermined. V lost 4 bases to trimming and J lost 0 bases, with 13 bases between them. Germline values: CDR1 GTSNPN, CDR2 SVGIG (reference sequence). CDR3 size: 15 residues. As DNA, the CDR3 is TGTGCCTGGACCCTCGACGGGAGTAGCAATCAGCCCCAGCATTTT. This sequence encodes CAWTLDGSSNQPQHF.

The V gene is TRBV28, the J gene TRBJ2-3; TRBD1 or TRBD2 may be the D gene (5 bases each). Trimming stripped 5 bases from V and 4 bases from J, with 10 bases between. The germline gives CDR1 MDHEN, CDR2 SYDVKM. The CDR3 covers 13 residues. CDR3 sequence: CASSPGTADTQYF. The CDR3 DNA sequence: TGTGCCAGCAGTCCCGGGACCGCAGATACGCAGTATTTT.

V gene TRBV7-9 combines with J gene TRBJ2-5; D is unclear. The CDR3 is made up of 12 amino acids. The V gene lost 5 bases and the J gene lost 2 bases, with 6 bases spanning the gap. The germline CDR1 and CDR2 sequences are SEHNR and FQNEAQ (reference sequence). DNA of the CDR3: TGTGCCAGCAGCCACATTCAAGAGACCCAGTACTTC. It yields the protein CASSHIQETQYF.

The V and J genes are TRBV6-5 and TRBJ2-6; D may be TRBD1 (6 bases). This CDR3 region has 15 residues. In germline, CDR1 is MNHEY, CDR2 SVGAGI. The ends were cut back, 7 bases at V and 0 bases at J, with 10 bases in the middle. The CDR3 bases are TGTGCCAGCACTAAGACAGGCTCTGGGGCCAACGTCCTGACTTTC. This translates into CASTKTGSGANVLTF.

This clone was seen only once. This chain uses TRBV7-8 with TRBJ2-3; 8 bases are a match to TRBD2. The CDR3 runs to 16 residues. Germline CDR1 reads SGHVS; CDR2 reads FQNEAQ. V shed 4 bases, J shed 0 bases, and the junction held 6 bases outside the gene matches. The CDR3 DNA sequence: TGTGCCAGCAGCTCCGCACTAGCGGTTAGCACAGATACGCAGTATTTT. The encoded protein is CASSSALAVSTDTQYF.

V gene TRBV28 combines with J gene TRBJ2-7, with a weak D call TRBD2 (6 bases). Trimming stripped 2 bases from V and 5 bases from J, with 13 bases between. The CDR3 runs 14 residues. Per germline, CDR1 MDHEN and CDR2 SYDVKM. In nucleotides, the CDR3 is TGTGCCAGCAGTTTAGGGGCGGCGGGGAACGAGCAGTACTTC. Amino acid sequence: CASSLGAAGNEQYF.

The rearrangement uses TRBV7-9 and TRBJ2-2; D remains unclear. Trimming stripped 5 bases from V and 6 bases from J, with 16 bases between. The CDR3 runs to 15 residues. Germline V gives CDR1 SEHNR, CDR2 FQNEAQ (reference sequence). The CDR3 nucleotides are TGTGCCAGCAGCCATAACGCCTGGCGCCCCGGGGAGCTGTTTTTT. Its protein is CASSHNAWRPGELFF.

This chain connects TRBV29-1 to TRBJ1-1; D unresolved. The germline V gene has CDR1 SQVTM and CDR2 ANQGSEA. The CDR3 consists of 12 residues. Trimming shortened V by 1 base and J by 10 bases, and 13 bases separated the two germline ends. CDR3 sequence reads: CSVEGDTIGAFF. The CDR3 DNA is TGCAGCGTTGAAGGCGACACCATTGGAGCTTTCTTT.

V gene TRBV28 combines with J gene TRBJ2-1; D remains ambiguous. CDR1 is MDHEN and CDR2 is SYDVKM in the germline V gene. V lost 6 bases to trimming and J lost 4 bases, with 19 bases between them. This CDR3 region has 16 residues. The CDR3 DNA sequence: TGTGCCAGCAGCCCCCTGGGGAAAGGGTTGTACAATGAGCAGTTCTTC. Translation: CASSPLGKGLYNEQFF.

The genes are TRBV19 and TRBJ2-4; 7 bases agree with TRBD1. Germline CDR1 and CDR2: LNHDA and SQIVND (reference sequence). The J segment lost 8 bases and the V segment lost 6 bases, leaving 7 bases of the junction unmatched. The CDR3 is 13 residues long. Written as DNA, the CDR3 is TGTGCCAGTAGCGTAGGGGGCTCGGACATTCAGTACTTC. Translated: CASSVGGSDIQYF.

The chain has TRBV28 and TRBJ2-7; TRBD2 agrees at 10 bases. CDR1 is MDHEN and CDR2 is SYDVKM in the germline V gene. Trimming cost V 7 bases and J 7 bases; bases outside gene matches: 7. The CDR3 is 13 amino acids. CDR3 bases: TGTGCCAGCACCCTAGCGGGAGTGGAGGAGCAGTACTTC. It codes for CASTLAGVEEQYF.

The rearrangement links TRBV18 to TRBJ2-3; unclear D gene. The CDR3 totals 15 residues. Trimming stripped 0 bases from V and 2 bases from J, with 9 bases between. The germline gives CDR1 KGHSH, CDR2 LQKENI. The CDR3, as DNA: TGTGCCAGCTCACCACCTTCCCATCTCACAGATACGCAGTATTTT. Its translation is CASSPPSHLTDTQYF.

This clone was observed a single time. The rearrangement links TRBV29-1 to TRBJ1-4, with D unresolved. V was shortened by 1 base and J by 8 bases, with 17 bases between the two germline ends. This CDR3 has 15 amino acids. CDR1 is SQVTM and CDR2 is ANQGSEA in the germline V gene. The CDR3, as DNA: TGCAGCGTTGAAGCTGGCCGGCCGCGTGGAGAAAAACTGTTTTTT. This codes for CSVEAGRPRGEKLFF.

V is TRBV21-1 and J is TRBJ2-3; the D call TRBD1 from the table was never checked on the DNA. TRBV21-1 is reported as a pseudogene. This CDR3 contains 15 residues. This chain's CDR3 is CASSPSYRATDTQYF. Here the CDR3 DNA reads TGTGCCAGCAGCCCCTCTTACAGGGCGACAGATACGCAGTATTTT.

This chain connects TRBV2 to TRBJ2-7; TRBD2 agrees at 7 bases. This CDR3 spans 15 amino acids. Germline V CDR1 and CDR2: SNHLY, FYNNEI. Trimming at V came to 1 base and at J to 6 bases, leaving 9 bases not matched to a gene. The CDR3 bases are TGTGCCAGCAGTGAAGTTAGCGGGCGGAATACCGAGCAGTACTTC. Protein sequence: CASSEVSGRNTEQYF. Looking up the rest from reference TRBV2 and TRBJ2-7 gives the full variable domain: EPEVTQTPSHQVTQMGQEVILRCVPISNHLYFYWYRQILGQKVEFLVSFYNNEISEKSEIFDDQFSVERPDGSNFTLKIRSTKLEDSAMYFCASSEVSGRNTEQYFGPGTRLTVT.

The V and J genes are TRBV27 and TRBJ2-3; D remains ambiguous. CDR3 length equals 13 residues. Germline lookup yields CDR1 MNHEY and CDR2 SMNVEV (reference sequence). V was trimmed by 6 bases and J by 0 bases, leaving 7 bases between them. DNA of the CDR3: TGTGCCAGCAGGTTTGCCAGCACAGATACGCAGTATTTT. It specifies CASRFASTDTQYF.

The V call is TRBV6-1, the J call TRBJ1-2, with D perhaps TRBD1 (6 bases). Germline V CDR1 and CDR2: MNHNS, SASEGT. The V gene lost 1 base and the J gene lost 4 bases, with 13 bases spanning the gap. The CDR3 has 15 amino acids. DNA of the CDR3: TGTGCCAGCAGTGAAGAGGGCAGGGGTGGCTATGGCTACACCTTC. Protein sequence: CASSEEGRGGYGYTF.

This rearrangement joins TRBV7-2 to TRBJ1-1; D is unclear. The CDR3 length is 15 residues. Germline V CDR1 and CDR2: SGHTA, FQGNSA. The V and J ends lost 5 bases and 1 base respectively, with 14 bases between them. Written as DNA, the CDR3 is TGTGCCAGCAGCCCGAAAGGACGAGCGAACACTGAAGCTTTCTTT. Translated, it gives CASSPKGRANTEAFF.

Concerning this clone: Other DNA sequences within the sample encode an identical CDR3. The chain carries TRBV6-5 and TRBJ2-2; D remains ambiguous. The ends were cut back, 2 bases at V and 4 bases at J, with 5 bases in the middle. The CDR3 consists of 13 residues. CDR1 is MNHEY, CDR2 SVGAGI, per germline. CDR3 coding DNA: TGTGCCAGCAGTTACCGCGGCACCGGGGAGCTGTTTTTT. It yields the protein CASSYRGTGELFF.

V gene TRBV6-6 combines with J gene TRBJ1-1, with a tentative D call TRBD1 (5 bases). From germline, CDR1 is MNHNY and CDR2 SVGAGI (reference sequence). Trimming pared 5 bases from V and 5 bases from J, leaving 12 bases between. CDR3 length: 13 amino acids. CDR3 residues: CASSGRDRTEAFF. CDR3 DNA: TGTGCCAGCAGTGGTCGGGACCGAACTGAAGCTTTCTTT.